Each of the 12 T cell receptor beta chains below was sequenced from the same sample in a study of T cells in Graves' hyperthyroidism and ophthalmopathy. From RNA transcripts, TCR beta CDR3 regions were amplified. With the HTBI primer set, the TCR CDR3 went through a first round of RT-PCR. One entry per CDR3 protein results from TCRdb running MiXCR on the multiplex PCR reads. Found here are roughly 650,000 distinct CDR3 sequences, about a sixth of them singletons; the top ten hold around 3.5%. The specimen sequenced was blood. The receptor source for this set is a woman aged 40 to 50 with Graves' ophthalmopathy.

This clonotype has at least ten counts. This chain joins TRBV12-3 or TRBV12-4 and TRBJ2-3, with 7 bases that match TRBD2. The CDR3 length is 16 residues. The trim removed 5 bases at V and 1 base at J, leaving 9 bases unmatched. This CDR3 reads CASSPQGGGGTDTQYF. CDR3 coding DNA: TGTGCCAGCAGTCCCCAGGGCGGGGGAGGCACAGATACGCAGTATTTT.

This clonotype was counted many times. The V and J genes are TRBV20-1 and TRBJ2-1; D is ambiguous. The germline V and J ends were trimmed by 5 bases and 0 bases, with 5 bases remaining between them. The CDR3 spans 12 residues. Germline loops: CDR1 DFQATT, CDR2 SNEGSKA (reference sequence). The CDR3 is CSAAPSYNEQFF. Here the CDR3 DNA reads TGCAGTGCTGCCCCCTCCTACAATGAGCAGTTCTTC.

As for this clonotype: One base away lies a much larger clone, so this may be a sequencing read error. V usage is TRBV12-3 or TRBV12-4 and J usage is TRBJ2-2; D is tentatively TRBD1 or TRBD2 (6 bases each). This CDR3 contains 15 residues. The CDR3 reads CATNPWGANTGELVF. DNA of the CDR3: TGTGCCACCAACCCCTGGGGGGCGAACACCGGGGAGCTGGTTTTT.

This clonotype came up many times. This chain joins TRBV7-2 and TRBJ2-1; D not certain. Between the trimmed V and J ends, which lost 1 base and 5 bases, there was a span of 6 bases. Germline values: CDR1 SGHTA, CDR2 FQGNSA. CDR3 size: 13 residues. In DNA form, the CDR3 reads TGTGCCAGCAGCTTAGGGGCGGACAATGAGCAGTTCTTC. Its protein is CASSLGADNEQFF.

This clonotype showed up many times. In DNA, the CDR3 is TGCGCCAGCATGACCGGGACAAGCAACACTGAAGCTTTCTTT. Translating it yields CASMTGTSNTEAFF. The chain is built from TRBV5-1 and TRBJ1-1; maybe TRBD1 (6 bases). V shed 6 bases and J shed 2 bases, with 14 bases lying between them. The CDR3 extends over 14 amino acids. Germline V gene data show CDR1 as SGHRS and CDR2 as YFSETQ. Filled out from reference TRBV5-1 and TRBJ1-1, the complete variable domain reads KAGVTQTPRYLIKTRGQQVTLSCSPISGHRSVSWYQQTPGQGLQFLFEYFSETQRNKGNFPGRFSGRQFSNSRSEMNVSTLELGDSALYLCASMTGTSNTEAFFGQGTRLTVV.

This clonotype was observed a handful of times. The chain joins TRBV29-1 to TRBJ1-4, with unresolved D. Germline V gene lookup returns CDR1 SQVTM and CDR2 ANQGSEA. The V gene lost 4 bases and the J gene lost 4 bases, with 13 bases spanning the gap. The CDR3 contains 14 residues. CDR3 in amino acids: CSVGDTTDNEKLFF. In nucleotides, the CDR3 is TGCAGCGTTGGGGATACCACGGATAATGAAAAACTGTTTTTT.

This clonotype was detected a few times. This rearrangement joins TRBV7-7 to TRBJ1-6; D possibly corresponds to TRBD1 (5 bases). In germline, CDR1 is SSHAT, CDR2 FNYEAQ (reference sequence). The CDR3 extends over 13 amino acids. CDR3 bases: TGTGCTGCGGGGGGCTCCTATAATTCACCCCTCCACTTT. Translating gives CAAGGSYNSPLHF. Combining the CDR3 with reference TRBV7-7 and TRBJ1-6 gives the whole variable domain GAGVSQSPRYKVTKRGQDVTLRCDPISSHATLYWYQQALGQGPEFLTYFNYEAQPDKSGLPSDRFSAERPEGSISTLTIQRTEQRDSAMYRCAAGGSYNSPLHFGNGTRLTVT.

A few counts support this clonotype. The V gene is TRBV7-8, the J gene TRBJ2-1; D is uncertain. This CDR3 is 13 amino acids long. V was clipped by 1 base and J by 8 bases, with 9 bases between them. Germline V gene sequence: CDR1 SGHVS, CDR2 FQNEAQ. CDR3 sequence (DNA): TGTGCCAGCAGCTTAGTCCTAGGAGATGAGCAGTTCTTC. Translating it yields CASSLVLGDEQFF.

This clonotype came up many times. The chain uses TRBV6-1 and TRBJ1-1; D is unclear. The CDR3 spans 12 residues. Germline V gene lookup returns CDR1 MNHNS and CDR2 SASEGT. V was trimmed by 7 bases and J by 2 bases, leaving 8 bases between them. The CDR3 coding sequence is TGTGCCAGCAATAAGCCTAACACTGAAGCTTTCTTT. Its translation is CASNKPNTEAFF.

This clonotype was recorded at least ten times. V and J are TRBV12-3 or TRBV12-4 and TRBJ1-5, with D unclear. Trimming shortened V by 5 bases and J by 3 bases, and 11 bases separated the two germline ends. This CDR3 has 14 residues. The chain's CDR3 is CASSLDGSNQPQHF. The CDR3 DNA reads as TGTGCCAGCAGTCTGGACGGGTCCAATCAGCCCCAGCATTTT.

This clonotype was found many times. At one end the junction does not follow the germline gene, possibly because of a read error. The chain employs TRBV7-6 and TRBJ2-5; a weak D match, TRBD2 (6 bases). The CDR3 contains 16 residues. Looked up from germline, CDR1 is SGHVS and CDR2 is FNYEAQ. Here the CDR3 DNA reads TGTGCCAGCAGCCTAGCCCCAGCGGGTGGGGGAGAGACCCAGTACTTC. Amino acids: CASSLAPAGGGETQYF.

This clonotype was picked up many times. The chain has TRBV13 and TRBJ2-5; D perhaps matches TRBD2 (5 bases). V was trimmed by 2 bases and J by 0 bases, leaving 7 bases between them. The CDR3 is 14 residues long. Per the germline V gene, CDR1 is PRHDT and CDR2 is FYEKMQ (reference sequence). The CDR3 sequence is CASSLRENQETQYF. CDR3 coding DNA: TGTGCCAGCAGCTTAAGGGAGAACCAAGAGACCCAGTACTTC.